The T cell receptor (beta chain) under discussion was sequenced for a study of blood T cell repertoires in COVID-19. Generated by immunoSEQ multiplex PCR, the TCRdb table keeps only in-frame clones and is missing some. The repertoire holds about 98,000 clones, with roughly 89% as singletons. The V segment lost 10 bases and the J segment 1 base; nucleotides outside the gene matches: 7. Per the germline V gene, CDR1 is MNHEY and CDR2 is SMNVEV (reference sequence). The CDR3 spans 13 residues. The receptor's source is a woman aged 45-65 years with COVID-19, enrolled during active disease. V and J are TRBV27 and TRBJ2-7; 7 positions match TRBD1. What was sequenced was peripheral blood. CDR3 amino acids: CATATGASYEQYF. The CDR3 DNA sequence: TGTGCCACCGCTACAGGGGCGTCCTACGAGCAGTACTTC.